The clone carrying this T cell receptor (beta chain) appeared a single time. No antigen is known for it. Combining a sample-barcoded 5' primer with a J-beta primer mix, a second PCR ran for 7 to 11 cycles. At least 2.5 million CDR3-containing paired-end reads were obtained per sample. Each CDR3 protein is one row after TCRdb ran MiXCR on the 5' RACE reads. Here the sample spans hundreds of thousands of distinct CDR3 sequences, around 30% being singletons. V shed 5 bases, J shed 10 bases, and the junction held 8 bases outside the gene matches. The CDR3 extends over 15 amino acids. Germline V gives CDR1 SGHAT, CDR2 FQNNGV. These data originate in a study of blood T cells in healthy people across ages. Findings and limits, study-wide: Researchers report that TCR beta diversity correlated strongly with naive T cell percentage.

The sample, about 10 milliliters of peripheral blood, was drawn from each donor. Extracted total RNA amounted to at least 6 micrograms for each sample. This TCR was recovered from a woman in her 70s in good health. The gene calls are TRBV11-2 and TRBJ1-6; 10 bases are a match to TRBD1. Material for sequencing was blood. As DNA, the CDR3 is TGTGCCAGCAGCGCGGGGACAGGGGCTACCTCACCCCTCCACTTT. Translating gives CASSAGTGATSPLHF.